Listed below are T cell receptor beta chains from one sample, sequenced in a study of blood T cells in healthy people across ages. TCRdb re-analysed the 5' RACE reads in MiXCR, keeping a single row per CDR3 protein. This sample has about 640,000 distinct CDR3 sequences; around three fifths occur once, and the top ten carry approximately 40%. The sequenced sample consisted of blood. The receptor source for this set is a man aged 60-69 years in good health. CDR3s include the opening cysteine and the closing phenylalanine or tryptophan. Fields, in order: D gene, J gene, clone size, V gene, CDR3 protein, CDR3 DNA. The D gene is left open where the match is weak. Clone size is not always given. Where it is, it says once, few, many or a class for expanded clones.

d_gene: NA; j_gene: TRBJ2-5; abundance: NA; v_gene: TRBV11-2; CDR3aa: CASLAAPRETQYF; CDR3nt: TGTGCCAGCCTGGCGGCACCACGGGAGACCCAGTACTTC
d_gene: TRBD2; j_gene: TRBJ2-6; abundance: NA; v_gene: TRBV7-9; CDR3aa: CAGGGSGANVLTF; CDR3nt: TGTGCCGGGGGGGGCTCTGGGGCCAACGTCCTGACTTTC
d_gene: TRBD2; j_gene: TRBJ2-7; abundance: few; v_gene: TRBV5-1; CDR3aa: CASSLDGTTYEQYF; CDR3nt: TGCGCCAGCAGCTTGGACGGGACTACCTACGAGCAGTACTTC
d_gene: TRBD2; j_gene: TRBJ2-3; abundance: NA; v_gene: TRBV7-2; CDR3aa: CAGRGLGTSGPDTQYF; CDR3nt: TGTGCCGGCAGAGGCCTAGGGACTAGCGGGCCAGATACGCAGTATTTT
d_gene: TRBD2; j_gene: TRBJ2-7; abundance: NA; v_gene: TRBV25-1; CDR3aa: CASSDLGGDRFYEQYF; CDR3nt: TGTGCCAGCAGTGACTTGGGAGGGGACCGCTTCTACGAGCAGTACTTC
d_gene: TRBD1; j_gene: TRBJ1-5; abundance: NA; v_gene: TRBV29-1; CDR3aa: CSVGQGNQPQHF; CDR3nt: TGCAGCGTCGGACAGGGCAATCAGCCCCAGCATTTT
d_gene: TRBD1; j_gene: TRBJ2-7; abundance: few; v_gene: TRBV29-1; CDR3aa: CSVSTGVYEQYF; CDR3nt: TGCAGCGTCTCGACAGGGGTCTACGAGCAGTACTTC
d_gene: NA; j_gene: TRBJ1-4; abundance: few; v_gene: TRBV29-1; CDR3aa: CSVGRTEGEKLFF; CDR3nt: TGCAGCGTTGGGAGGACAGAGGGAGAAAAACTGTTTTTT
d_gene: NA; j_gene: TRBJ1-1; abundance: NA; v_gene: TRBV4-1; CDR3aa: CASSQPLGGEAFF; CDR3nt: TGCGCCAGCAGCCAACCCCTGGGGGGGGAAGCTTTCTTT
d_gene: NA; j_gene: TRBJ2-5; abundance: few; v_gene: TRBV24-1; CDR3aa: CATSDPQGSGETQYF; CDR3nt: TGTGCCACCAGTGATCCACAGGGTTCGGGCGAGACCCAGTACTTC
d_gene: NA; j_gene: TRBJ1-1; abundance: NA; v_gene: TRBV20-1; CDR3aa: CSAMTGSEAFF; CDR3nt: TGCAGTGCAATGACGGGGTCTGAAGCTTTCTTT
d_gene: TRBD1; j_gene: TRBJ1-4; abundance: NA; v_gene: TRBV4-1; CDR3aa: CASSPAQGARVEKLFF; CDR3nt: TGCGCCAGCAGCCCCGCTCAGGGGGCGCGTGTTGAAAAACTGTTTTTT
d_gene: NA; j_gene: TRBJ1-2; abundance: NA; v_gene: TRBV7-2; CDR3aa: CASSLVQYGYTF; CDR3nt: TGTGCCAGCAGCTTAGTTCAGTATGGCTACACCTTC
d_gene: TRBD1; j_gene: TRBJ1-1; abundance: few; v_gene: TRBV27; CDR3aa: CASSRYSTGPMNTEAFF; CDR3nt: TGTGCCAGCAGTCGATATTCGACAGGGCCAATGAACACTGAAGCTTTCTTT
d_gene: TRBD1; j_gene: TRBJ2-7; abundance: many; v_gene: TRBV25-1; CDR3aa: CASGRQGSDEQYF; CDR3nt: TGTGCCAGCGGTAGACAGGGGTCTGACGAGCAGTACTTC
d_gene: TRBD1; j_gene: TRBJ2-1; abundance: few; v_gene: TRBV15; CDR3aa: CATSLDEGRGYNEQFF; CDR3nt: TGTGCCACCAGCTTAGACGAGGGCAGGGGGTACAATGAGCAGTTCTTC
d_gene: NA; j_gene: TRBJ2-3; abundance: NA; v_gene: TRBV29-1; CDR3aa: CSVRVAISTDTQYF; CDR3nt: TGCAGCGTCCGGGTGGCAATTAGCACAGATACGCAGTATTTT
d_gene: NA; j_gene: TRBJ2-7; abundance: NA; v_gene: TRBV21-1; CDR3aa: CASSKAQRGRYNEQYF; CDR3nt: TGTGCCAGCAGCAAAGCCCAGCGGGGGCGGTACAATGAGCAGTACTTC
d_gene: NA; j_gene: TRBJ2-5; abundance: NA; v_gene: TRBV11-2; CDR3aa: CASSWGGRGETQYF; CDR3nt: TGTGCCAGCAGTTGGGGGGGCAGGGGCGAGACCCAGTACTTC
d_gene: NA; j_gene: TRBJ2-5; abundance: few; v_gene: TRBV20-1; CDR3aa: CSVLRPWGGAEQTQYF; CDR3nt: TGCAGTGTCCTCCGGCCTTGGGGGGGGGCCGAGCAGACCCAGTACTTC
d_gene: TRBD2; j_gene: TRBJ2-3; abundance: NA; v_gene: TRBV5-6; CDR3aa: CASSSEGLAGDGDTQYF; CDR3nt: TGTGCCAGCAGCTCGGAGGGACTAGCGGGGGATGGAGATACGCAGTATTTT
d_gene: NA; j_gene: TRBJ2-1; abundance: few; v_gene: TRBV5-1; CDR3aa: CASSLEGPHNEQFF; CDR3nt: TGCGCCAGCAGCTTGGAGGGACCACACAATGAGCAGTTCTTC
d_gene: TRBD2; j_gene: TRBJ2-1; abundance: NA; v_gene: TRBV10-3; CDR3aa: CAINQRGIRTYNEQFF; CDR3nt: TGTGCCATCAATCAGCGGGGAATCCGAACCTACAATGAGCAGTTCTTC
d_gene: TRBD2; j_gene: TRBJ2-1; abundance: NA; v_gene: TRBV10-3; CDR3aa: CAISDIAGVSNEQFF; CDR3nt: TGTGCCATCAGTGATATAGCGGGGGTCTCCAATGAGCAGTTCTTC
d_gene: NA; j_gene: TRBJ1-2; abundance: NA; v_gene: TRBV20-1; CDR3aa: CSARTSSYGYTF; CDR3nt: TGCAGTGCCCGGACGAGCTCCTATGGCTACACCTTC
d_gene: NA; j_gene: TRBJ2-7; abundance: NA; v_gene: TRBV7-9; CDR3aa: CASSFGAVEAEQYF; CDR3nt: TGTGCCAGCAGCTTTGGGGCAGTAGAGGCTGAGCAGTACTTC
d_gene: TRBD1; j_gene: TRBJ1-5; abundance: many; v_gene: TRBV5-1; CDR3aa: CASSSSPTGGGQPQHF; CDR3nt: TGCGCCAGCAGCTCGTCTCCCACAGGGGGGGGTCAGCCCCAGCATTTT
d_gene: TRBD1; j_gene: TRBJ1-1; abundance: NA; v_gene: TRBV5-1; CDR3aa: CASSLGTGGGLDTEAFF; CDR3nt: TGCGCCAGCAGCTTGGGGACAGGGGGCGGTCTGGACACTGAAGCTTTCTTT
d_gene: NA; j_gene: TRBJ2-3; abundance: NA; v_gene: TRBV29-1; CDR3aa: CSVEDLAGGTDTQYF; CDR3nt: TGCAGCGTTGAAGATTTAGCAGGTGGTACAGATACGCAGTATTTT
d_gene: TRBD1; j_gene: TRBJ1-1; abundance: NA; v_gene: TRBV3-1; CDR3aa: CASSQVSGGAEAFF; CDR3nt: TGTGCCAGCAGCCAAGTTTCAGGGGGCGCTGAAGCTTTCTTT
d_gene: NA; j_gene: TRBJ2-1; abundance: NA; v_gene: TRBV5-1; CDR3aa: CASSLSSEAYNEQFF; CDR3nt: TGCGCCAGCAGCTTGTCTTCGGAGGCCTACAATGAGCAGTTCTTC
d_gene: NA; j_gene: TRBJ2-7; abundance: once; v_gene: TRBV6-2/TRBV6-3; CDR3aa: CASKGTGYNEQYF; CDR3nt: TGTGCCAGCAAAGGGACCGGCTACAATGAGCAGTACTTC
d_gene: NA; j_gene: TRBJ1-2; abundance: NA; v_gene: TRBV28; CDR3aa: CASSLTGFGGYTF; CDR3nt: TGTGCCAGCAGTCTAACAGGGTTTGGCGGCTACACCTTC
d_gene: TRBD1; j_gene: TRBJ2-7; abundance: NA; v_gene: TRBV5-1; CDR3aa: CASPPLGGHEQYF; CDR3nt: TGCGCCAGCCCCCCCTTAGGGGGCCACGAGCAGTACTTC
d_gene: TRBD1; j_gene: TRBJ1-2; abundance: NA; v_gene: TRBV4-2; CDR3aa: CASSQTGDYGYTF; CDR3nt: TGTGCCAGCAGCCAAACAGGGGACTATGGCTACACCTTC
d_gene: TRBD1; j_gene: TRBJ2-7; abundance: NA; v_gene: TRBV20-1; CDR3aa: CSATDRDRSYEQYF; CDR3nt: TGCAGTGCTACAGACAGGGACAGGAGCTACGAGCAGTACTTC
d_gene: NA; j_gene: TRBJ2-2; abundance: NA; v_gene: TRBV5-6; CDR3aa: CASSVGGELFF; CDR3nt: TGTGCCAGCAGCGTCGGAGGGGAGCTGTTTTTT
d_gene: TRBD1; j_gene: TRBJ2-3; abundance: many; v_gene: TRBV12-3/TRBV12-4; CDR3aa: CASKWTGVMSDTQYF; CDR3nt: TGTGCCAGCAAATGGACAGGAGTGATGTCAGATACGCAGTATTTT
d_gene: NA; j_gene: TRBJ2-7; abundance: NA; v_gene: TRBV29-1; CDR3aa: CSVVTDYEQYF; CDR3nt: TGCAGCGTTGTGACCGACTACGAGCAGTACTTC
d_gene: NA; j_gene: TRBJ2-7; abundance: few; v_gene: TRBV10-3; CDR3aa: CAISESPGSQYF; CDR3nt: TGTGCCATCAGTGAGTCCCCGGGGTCGCAGTACTTC
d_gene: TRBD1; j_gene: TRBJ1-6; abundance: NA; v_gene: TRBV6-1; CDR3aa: CASTAGQGLTYNSPLHF; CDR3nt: TGTGCCAGCACCGCCGGACAGGGGCTAACCTATAATTCACCCCTCCACTTT
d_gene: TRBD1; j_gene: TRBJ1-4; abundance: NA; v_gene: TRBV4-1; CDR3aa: CASSQDAPTGATEKLFF; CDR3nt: TGCGCCAGCAGCCAAGATGCCCCGACAGGGGCCACTGAAAAACTGTTTTTT
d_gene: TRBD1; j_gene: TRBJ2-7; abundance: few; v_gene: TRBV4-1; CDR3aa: CASNLRTGASYEQYF; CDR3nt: TGCGCCAGCAACCTCAGGACAGGGGCCTCCTACGAGCAGTACTTC